Following are 2 T cell receptor beta chains from one sample sequenced in a study of blood T cell repertoires in COVID-19. The method was immunoSEQ multiplex PCR; TCRdb's version includes in-frame clones alone and lacks a portion of them. The repertoire consists of some 65,000 clones, with around 86% occurring once and the leading ten covering approximately 15%. The sample consisted of peripheral blood. All receptors derive from a man in his forties or fifties with COVID-19, enrolled during active disease.

The CDR3 bases are TGTGCCTGGAGTGTAAGTGGGGGCTACAATCAGCCCCAGCATTTT. Protein sequence: CAWSVSGGYNQPQHF. This chain connects TRBV30 to TRBJ1-5, with TRBD1 as a possible D gene (6 bases). Germline V gives CDR1 GTSNPN, CDR2 SVGIG (reference sequence). The germline V and J ends were trimmed by 0 bases and 3 bases, with 12 bases remaining between them. CDR3 length: 15 residues. The variable domain in full, with the rest retrieved from reference TRBV30 and TRBJ1-5, is SQTIHQWPATLVQPVGSPLSLECTVEGTSNPNLYWYRQAAGRGLQLLFYSVGIGQISSEVPQNLSASRPQDRQFILSSKKLLLSDSGFYLCAWSVSGGYNQPQHFGDGTRLSIL.

The genes are TRBV11-3 and TRBJ1-6; a weak D match, TRBD1 (6 bases). Germline V lookup: CDR1 SGHNT, CDR2 YENEEA. V was clipped by 2 bases and J by 8 bases, with 25 bases between them. The CDR3 runs to 19 residues. The CDR3 DNA reads TGTGCCAGCAGCTTATCGCCTCGAAACAGGGTAGAGAAGGATTCACCCCTCCACTTT. This codes for CASSLSPRNRVEKDSPLHF.